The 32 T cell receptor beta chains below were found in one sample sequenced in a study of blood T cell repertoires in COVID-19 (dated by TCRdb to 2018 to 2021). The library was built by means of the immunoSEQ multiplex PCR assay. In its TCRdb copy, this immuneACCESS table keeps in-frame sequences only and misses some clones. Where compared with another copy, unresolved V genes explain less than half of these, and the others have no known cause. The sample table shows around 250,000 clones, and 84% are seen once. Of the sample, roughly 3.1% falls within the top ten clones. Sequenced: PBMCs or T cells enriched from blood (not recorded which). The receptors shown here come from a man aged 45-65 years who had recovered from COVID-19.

In DNA form, the CDR3 reads TGTGCCAGCAGAGCGACTTGGAACATTCAGTACTTC. Amino acids: CASRATWNIQYF. V gene TRBV6-5 combines with J gene TRBJ2-4; D gene uncertain. This CDR3 region has 12 residues. Germline-derived CDR1 and CDR2 are MNHEY and SVGAGI. Trimming stripped 6 bases from V and 7 bases from J, with 10 bases between.

In nucleotides, the CDR3 is TGTGCCAGCTCACCACGTCTCGACAGGGTCATGAACACTGAAGCTTTCTTT. It codes for CASSPRLDRVMNTEAFF. The chain carries TRBV18 and TRBJ1-1, with 7 bases lining up with TRBD1. Losses at the gene ends were 1 base for V and 0 bases for J; bases not matched to a gene: 8. The CDR3 extends over 17 amino acids. Germline loops: CDR1 KGHSH, CDR2 LQKENI. The full variable domain, rest sourced from reference TRBV18 and TRBJ1-1, is NAGVMQNPRHLVRRRGQEARLRCSPMKGHSHVYWYRQLPEEGLKFMVYLQKENIIDESGMPKERFSAEFPKEGPSILRIQQVVRGDSAAYFCASSPRLDRVMNTEAFFGQGTRLTVV.

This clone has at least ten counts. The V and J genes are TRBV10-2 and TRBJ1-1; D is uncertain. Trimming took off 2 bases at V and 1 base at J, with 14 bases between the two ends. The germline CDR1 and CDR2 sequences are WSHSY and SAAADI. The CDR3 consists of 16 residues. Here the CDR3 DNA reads TGCGCCAGCAGTGAGCCAGGACTTATGGGGAACACTGAAGCTTTCTTT. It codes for CASSEPGLMGNTEAFF.

CDR3 amino acids: CASSLQVASNQPQHF. CDR3 bases: TGTGCCAGCAGTCTACAAGTAGCTAGCAATCAGCCCCAGCATTTT. The chain carries TRBV6-2 or TRBV6-3 and TRBJ1-5; D remains unclear. Trimming left V 5 bases short and J 0 bases short, with 11 bases between. The CDR3 covers 15 residues. CDR1 is MNHEY, CDR2 SVGEGT, per germline.

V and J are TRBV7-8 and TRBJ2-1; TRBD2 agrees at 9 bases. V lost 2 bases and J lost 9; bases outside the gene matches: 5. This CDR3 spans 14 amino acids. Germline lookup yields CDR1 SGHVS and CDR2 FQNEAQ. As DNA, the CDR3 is TGTGCCAGCAGCTTATTAGCGGGAGAACTTGAGCAGTTCTTC. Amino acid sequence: CASSLLAGELEQFF.

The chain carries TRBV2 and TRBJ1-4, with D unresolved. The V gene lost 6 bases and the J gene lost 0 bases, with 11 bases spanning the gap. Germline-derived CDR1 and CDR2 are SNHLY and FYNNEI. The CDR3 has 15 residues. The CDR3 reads CASRPGGATNEKLFF. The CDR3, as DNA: TGTGCCAGCAGACCCGGCGGGGCAACTAATGAAAAACTGTTTTTT.

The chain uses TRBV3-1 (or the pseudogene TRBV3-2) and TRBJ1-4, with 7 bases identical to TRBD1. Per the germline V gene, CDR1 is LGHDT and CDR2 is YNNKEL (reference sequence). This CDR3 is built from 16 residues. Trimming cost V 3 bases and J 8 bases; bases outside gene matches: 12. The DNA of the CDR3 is TGTGCCAGCAGCCACCCCCCTGAAAGGGGGCGAGAAAAACTGTTTTTT. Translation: CASSHPPERGREKLFF.

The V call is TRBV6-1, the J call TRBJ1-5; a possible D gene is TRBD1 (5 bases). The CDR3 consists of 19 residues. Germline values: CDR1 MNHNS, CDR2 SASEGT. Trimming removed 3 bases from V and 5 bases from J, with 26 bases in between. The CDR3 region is CASSEGTSGSWGKDQPQHF. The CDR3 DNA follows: TGTGCCAGCAGTGAGGGGACTAGCGGGAGTTGGGGAAAAGATCAGCCCCAGCATTTT.

The CDR3 loop reads CASSLGTLGQANSPLHF. DNA for the CDR3: TGCGCCAGCAGCTTGGGGACGTTGGGACAGGCCAATTCACCCCTCCACTTT. V usage is TRBV5-1 and J usage is TRBJ1-6; the match to TRBD1 covers 8 bases. The J segment lost 7 bases and the V segment lost 0 bases, leaving 9 bases of the junction unmatched. Germline assignment: CDR1 SGHRS and CDR2 YFSETQ. The CDR3 contains 17 residues.

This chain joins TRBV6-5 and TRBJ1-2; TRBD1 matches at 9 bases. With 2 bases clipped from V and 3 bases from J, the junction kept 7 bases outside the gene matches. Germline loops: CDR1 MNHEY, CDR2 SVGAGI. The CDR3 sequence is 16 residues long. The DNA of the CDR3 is TGTGCCAGCAGTTACCAAACGACAGGGGGTGACTATGGCTACACCTTC. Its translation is CASSYQTTGGDYGYTF.

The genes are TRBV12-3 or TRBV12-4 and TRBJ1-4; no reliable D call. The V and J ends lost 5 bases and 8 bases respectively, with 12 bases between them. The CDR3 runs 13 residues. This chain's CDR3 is CASSPLTREKLFF. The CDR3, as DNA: TGTGCCAGCAGTCCCCTGACTCGGGAAAAACTGTTTTTT.

CDR3 loop: CASSDVDRSQYF. CDR3 sequence (DNA): TGCGCCAGCAGTGATGTGGACAGGTCGCAGTATTTT. The rearrangement uses TRBV10-1 and TRBJ2-3, with 7 positions matching TRBD1. The germline gives CDR1 WNHNN, CDR2 SYGVQD (reference sequence). V was pared by 3 bases and J by 10 bases, with 4 bases of the junction left unmatched. This CDR3 has 12 amino acids.

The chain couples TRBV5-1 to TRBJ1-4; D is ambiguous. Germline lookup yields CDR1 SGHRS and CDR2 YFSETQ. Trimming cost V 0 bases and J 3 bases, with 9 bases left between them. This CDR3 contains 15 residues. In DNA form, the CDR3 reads TGCGCCAGCAGCTTGGTTGGAGGGTCTAATGAAAAACTGTTTTTT. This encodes CASSLVGGSNEKLFF.

The chain's CDR3 is CATSRDRDRPSKAFF. The CDR3 bases are TGTGCCACCAGCAGAGATCGAGACAGGCCAAGCAAAGCTTTCTTT. The chain links TRBV15 to TRBJ1-1; a possible D gene is TRBD1 (6 bases). The V end lost 0 bases, the J end lost 9 bases, and 17 bases lay between the germline ends. This CDR3 is built from 15 residues. The germline V gene encodes CDR1 LNHNV and CDR2 YYDKDF (reference sequence).

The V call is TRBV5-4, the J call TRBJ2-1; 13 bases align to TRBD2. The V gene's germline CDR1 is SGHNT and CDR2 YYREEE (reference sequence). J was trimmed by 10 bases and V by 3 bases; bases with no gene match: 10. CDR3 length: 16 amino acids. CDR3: CASSSSNGLAGVEQFF. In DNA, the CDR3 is TGTGCCAGCAGCTCCTCGAATGGACTAGCGGGGGTGGAGCAGTTCTTC.

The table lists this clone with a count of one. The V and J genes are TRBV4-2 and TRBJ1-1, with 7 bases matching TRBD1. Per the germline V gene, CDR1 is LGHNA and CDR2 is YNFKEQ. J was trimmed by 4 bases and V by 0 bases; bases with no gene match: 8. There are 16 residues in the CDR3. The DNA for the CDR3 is TGTGCCAGCAGCCAAGATAGGGTAGGGGGCTTCACTGAAGCTTTCTTT. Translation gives CASSQDRVGGFTEAFF.

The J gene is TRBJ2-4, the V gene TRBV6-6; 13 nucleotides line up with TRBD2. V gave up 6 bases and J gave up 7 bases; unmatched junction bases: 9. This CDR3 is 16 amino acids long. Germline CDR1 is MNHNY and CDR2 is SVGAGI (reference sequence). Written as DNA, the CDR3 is TGTGCCAGCAGCCCCCTCGGGACTAGCGGGATGAACATTCAGTACTTC. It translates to CASSPLGTSGMNIQYF.

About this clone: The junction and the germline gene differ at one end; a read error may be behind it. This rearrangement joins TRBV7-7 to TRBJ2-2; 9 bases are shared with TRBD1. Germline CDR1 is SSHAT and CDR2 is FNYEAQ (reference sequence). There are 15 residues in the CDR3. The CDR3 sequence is CASRYGQGHTGELFF. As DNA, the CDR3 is TGTGCTAGCAGATATGGACAGGGGCACACCGGGGAGCTGTTTTTT.

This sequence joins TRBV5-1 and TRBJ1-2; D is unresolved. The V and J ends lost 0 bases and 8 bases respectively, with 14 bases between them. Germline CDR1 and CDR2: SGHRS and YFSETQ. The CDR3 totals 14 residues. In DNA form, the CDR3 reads TGCGCCAGCAGCTTGGCCGGCCAGTTGGAGGGCTACACCTTC. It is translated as CASSLAGQLEGYTF.

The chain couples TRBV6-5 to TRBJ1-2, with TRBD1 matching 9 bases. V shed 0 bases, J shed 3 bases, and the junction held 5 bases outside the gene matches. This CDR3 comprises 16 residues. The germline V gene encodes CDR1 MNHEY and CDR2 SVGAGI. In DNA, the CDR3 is TGTGCCAGCAGTTACTCCAACACAGGGGGCCACTATGGCTACACCTTC. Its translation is CASSYSNTGGHYGYTF.

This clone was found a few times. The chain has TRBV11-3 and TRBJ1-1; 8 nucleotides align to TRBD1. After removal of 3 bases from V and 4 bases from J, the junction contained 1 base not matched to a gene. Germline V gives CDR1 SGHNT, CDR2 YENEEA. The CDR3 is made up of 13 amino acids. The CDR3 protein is CASSFGQGTEAFF. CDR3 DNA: TGTGCCAGCAGCTTTGGACAGGGCACTGAAGCTTTCTTT.

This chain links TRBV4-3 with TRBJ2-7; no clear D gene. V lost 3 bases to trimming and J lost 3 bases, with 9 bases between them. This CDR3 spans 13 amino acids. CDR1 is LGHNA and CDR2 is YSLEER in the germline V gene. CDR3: CASSHAAGYEQYF. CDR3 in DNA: TGCGCCAGCAGCCACGCGGCCGGCTACGAGCAGTACTTC.

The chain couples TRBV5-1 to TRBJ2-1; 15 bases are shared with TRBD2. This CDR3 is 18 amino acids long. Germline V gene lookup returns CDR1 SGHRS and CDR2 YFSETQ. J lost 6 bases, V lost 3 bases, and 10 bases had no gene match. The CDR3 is CASSSPRTSGGAFNEQFF. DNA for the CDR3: TGCGCCAGCAGCTCGCCAAGGACTAGCGGGGGGGCCTTCAATGAGCAGTTCTTC. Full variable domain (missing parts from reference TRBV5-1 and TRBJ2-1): KAGVTQTPRYLIKTRGQQVTLSCSPISGHRSVSWYQQTPGQGLQFLFEYFSETQRNKGNFPGRFSGRQFSNSRSEMNVSTLELGDSALYLCASSSPRTSGGAFNEQFFGPGTRLTVL.

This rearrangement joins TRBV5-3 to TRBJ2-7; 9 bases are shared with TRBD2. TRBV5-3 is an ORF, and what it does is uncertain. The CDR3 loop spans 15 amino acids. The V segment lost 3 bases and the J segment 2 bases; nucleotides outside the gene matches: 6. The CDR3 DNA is TGTGCCAGAAGCTCAAGACTAGCGGACCCCTACGAGCAGTACTTC. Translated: CARSSRLADPYEQYF.

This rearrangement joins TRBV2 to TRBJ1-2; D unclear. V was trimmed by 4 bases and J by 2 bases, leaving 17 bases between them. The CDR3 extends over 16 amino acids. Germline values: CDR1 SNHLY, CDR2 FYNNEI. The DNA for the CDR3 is TGTGCCAGCAGTGTTATCATTTCGGGAGACAACTATGGCTACACCTTC. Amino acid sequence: CASSVIISGDNYGYTF.

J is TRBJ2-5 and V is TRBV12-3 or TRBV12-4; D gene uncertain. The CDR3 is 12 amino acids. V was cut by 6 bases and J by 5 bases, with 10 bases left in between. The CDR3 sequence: CASRPIRETQYF. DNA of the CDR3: TGTGCCAGCAGGCCGATACGGGAGACCCAGTACTTC.

Here the CDR3 reads CASSSRGPLSYNEQFF. The CDR3 DNA reads TGTGCCAGCAGCTCAAGGGGGCCCCTTTCCTACAATGAGCAGTTCTTC. J is TRBJ2-1 and V is TRBV5-6; 7 bases are a match to TRBD1. This CDR3 has 16 amino acids. Trimming removed 3 bases from V and 1 base from J; junction bases left unmatched: 7. Germline CDR1 is SGHDT and CDR2 is YYEEEE.

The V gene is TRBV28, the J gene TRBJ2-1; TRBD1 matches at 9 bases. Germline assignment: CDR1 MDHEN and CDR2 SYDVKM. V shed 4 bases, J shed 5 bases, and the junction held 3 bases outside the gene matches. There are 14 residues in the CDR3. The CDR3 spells CASSSTGGNNEQFF. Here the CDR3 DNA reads TGTGCCAGCAGTTCGACAGGGGGGAACAATGAGCAGTTCTTC. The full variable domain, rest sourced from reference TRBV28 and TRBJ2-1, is DVKVTQSSRYLVKRTGEKVFLECVQDMDHENMFWYRQDPGLGLRLIYFSYDVKMKEKGDIPEGYSVSREKKERFSLILESASTNQTSMYLCASSSTGGNNEQFFGPGTRLTVL.

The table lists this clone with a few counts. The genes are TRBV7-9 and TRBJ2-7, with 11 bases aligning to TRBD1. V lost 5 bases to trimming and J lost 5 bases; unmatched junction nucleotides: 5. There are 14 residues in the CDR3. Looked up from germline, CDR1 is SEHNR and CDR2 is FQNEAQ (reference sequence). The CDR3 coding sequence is TGTGCCAGCAGCCCGAGGACAGGGGGCGACGAGCAGTACTTC. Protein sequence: CASSPRTGGDEQYF.

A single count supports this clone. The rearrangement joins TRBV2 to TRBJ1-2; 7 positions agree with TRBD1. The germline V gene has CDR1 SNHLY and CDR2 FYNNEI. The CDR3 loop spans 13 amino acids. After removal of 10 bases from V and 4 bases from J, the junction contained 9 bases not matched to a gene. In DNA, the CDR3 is TGTGCCACTAGGACAGGCCCCCTCTATGGCTACACCTTC. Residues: CATRTGPLYGYTF.

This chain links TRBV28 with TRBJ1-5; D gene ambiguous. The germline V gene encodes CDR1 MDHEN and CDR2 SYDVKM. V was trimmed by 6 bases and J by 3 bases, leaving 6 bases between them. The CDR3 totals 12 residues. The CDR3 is CASSNNNQPQHF. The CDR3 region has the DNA TGTGCCAGCAGCAACAACAATCAGCCCCAGCATTTT.

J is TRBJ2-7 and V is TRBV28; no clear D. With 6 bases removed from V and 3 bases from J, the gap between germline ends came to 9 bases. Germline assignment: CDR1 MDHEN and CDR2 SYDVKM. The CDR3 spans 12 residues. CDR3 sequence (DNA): TGTGCCAGCAGCGCCGGCGGCTACGAGCAGTACTTC. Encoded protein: CASSAGGYEQYF. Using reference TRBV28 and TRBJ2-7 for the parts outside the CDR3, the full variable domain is DVKVTQSSRYLVKRTGEKVFLECVQDMDHENMFWYRQDPGLGLRLIYFSYDVKMKEKGDIPEGYSVSREKKERFSLILESASTNQTSMYLCASSAGGYEQYFGPGTRLTVT.